This passage covers 14 T cell receptor beta chains from one sample sequenced in a study of blood T cell repertoires in COVID-19. Measured with immunoSEQ multiplex PCR; TCRdb has only the in-frame clones, and not every one. The sample gives about 330,000 clones, roughly nine tenths of which show up once; approximately 0.93% is in the top ten. The sample consisted of PBMCs or T cells enriched from blood (not recorded which). These receptors all stem from a woman in her thirties who had recovered from COVID-19.

J is TRBJ1-5 and V is TRBV9; 8 bases fit TRBD1. CDR3 length equals 15 residues. Germline CDR1 and CDR2: SGDLS and YYNGEE. The trim removed 8 bases at V and 3 bases at J, leaving 10 bases unmatched. In DNA, the CDR3 is TGTGCCAGGCCAAAAGAGACAGGGGCCAATCAGCCCCAGCATTTT. This sequence encodes CARPKETGANQPQHF.

V and J are TRBV7-2 and TRBJ2-1, with D maybe TRBD2 (6 bases). The CDR3 is 16 amino acids. The V and J ends lost 2 bases and 0 bases respectively, with 11 bases between them. Germline CDR1 reads SGHTA; CDR2 reads FQGNSA. The CDR3: CASSLYAGTSYNEQFF. CDR3 nucleotide sequence: TGTGCCAGCAGCTTATACGCGGGGACCTCCTACAATGAGCAGTTCTTC.

With regard to this clone: The same CDR3 also results from other DNA sequences found in this sample. J is TRBJ2-3 and V is TRBV7-2; 8 nucleotides line up with TRBD2. The CDR3 runs to 15 residues. The germline gives CDR1 SGHTA, CDR2 FQGNSA. Unmatched junction bases numbered 4, after V lost 1 base and J lost 4 bases. CDR3 residues: CASSLGAGGPDTQYF. CDR3 DNA: TGTGCCAGCAGCTTAGGGGCGGGGGGCCCAGATACGCAGTATTTT.

The rearrangement links TRBV11-2 to TRBJ2-2; D remains ambiguous. This CDR3 has 14 amino acids. Trimming took off 6 bases at V and 5 bases at J, with 13 bases between the two ends. The germline V gene has CDR1 SGHAT and CDR2 FQNNGV. CDR3: CASSLISNTGELFF. The CDR3 nucleotides are TGTGCCAGCAGTTTGATCTCTAATACCGGGGAGCTGTTTTTT.

V is TRBV28 and J is TRBJ1-2; 9 bases agree with TRBD1. The CDR3 contains 15 residues. Trimming cost V 3 bases and J 5 bases; bases outside gene matches: 7. In germline, CDR1 is MDHEN, CDR2 SYDVKM. DNA of the CDR3: TGTGCCAGCAGTTTTCAACAGGGGGCGTCATATGGCTACACCTTC. Translated, it gives CASSFQQGASYGYTF.

This sequence joins TRBV5-8 and TRBJ2-2; D might be TRBD2 (5 bases). V was shortened by 1 base and J by 5 bases, with 12 bases between the two germline ends. This CDR3 contains 15 residues. Germline lookup yields CDR1 SGHTS and CDR2 YDEGEE. CDR3 loop: CASSLYGSGTGELFF. CDR3 in DNA: TGTGCCAGCAGCTTGTATGGATCGGGGACCGGGGAGCTGTTTTTT.

The chain has TRBV11-2 and TRBJ2-1; D is unresolved. There are 13 residues in the CDR3. Germline assignment: CDR1 SGHAT and CDR2 FQNNGV. Trimming pared 1 base from V and 6 bases from J, leaving 7 bases between. The CDR3 reads CASSLGVINEQFF. CDR3 nucleotide sequence: TGTGCCAGCAGCTTAGGCGTCATCAATGAGCAGTTCTTC.

The CDR3 loop is CASSSIGTVNSYEQYF. In DNA form, the CDR3 reads TGTGCCAGCAGTTCTATTGGGACAGTAAACTCCTACGAGCAGTACTTC. This chain uses TRBV28 with TRBJ2-7; 7 bases match TRBD1. Germline V lookup: CDR1 MDHEN, CDR2 SYDVKM. CDR3 size: 16 residues. V shed 4 bases, J shed 0 bases, and the junction held 9 bases outside the gene matches.

V is TRBV11-2 and J is TRBJ2-7; 9 nucleotides agree with TRBD1. Germline V CDR1 and CDR2: SGHAT, FQNNGV. V shed 1 base, J shed 6 bases, and the junction held 16 bases outside the gene matches. The CDR3 covers 18 residues. The CDR3 is CASSLGIGTGRNRGEQYF. CDR3 coding DNA: TGTGCCAGCAGCTTAGGTATCGGGACAGGGCGAAACAGGGGCGAGCAGTACTTC. The variable domain in full, completed from reference TRBV11-2 and TRBJ2-7, reads EAGVAQSPRYKIIEKRQSVAFWCNPISGHATLYWYQQILGQGPKLLIQFQNNGVVDDSQLPKDRFSAERLKGVDSTLKIQPAKLEDSAVYLCASSLGIGTGRNRGEQYFGPGTRLTVT.

V usage is TRBV7-2 and J usage is TRBJ2-5, with 8 bases fitting TRBD2. This CDR3 comprises 13 residues. The germline CDR1 and CDR2 sequences are SGHTA and FQGNSA. Unmatched junction bases numbered 4, after V lost 5 bases and J lost 5 bases. DNA for the CDR3: TGTGCCAGCAGCATTAGCGGGGTCGAGACCCAGTACTTC. Protein product: CASSISGVETQYF.

The chain employs TRBV19 and TRBJ2-1, with D tentatively TRBD1 (6 bases). The CDR3 contains 15 residues. With 0 bases removed from V and 1 base from J, the gap between germline ends came to 7 bases. Germline loops: CDR1 LNHDA, CDR2 SQIVND (reference sequence). CDR3 region: CASSIDQGSYNEQFF. The CDR3 nucleotides are TGTGCCAGTAGTATAGACCAGGGGTCCTACAATGAGCAGTTCTTC.

This clone has more than one count but fewer than ten. This chain uses TRBV19 with TRBJ1-1; D possibly corresponds to TRBD1 (6 bases). Trimming cost V 10 bases and J 2 bases, with 17 bases left between them. CDR3 length: 14 residues. Germline CDR1 and CDR2: LNHDA and SQIVND (reference sequence). CDR3 nucleotide sequence: TGTGCCACTACCCAGGGGCCATCTAACACTGAAGCTTTCTTT. It codes for CATTQGPSNTEAFF.

The chain joins TRBV5-6 to TRBJ1-5, with 7 bases matching TRBD1. The CDR3 contains 16 residues. V was pared by 0 bases and J by 2 bases, with 5 bases of the junction left unmatched. Looked up from germline, CDR1 is SGHDT and CDR2 is YYEEEE. The CDR3 sequence: CASSLERGLGNQPQHF. In nucleotides, the CDR3 is TGTGCCAGCAGCTTGGAGAGGGGGCTGGGCAATCAGCCCCAGCATTTT.

The chain carries TRBV7-2 and TRBJ2-5; D possibly corresponds to TRBD2 (5 bases). Germline V lookup: CDR1 SGHTA, CDR2 FQGNSA. V shed 2 bases and J shed 3 bases, with 16 bases lying between them. CDR3 size: 16 residues. CDR3 DNA sequence: TGTGCCAGCAGCTTAATGGTCGGGCGAGCGGAAGAGACCCAGTACTTC. Translation: CASSLMVGRAEETQYF.